This TCR beta chain was captured in a study of T cell clonality in common variable immunodeficiency. Notes on the study in general: Fewer deletions and N-nucleotide insertions were reportedly seen in common variable immunodeficiency TCR beta sequences.

The CDR3 length is 11 residues. The germline CDR1 and CDR2 sequences are GTSNPN and SVGIG (reference sequence). This clone was observed many times. Its specificity is not known. The sequenced fragment ends 3 residues before the CDR3 boundary, so the rest is inferred from the germline J gene. The method was immunoSEQ multiplex PCR; TCRdb's version includes in-frame clones alone and lacks a portion of them. The sample includes approximately 14,000 clones, none of them occurring once. Sequencing used peripheral blood mononuclear cells. This receptor was taken from a human donor with common variable immunodeficiency. The rearrangement links TRBV30 to TRBJ2-3, with 9 bases matching TRBD1. CDR3 bases read: TGTGCCTGGAGGGGACAGGGTCCG. This encodes CAWRGQGP. The CDR3 reads in full as CAWRGQGPQYF.